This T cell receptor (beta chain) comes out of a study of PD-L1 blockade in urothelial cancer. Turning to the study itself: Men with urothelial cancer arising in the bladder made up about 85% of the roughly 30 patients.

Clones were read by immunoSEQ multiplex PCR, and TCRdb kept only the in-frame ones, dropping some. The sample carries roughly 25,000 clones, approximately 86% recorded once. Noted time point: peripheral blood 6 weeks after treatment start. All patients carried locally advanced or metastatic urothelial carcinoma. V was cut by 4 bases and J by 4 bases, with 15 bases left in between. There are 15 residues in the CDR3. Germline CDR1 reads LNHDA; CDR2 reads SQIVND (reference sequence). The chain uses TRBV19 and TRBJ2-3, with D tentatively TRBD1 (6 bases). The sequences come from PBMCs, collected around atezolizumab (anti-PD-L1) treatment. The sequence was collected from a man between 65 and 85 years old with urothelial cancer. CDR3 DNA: TGTGCCAGTAGTAGAGAGGTCGCAGGGGCAGATACGCAGTATTTT. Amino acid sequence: CASSREVAGADTQYF.